This T cell receptor (beta chain) was captured by sequencing in a study of CD8 T cells in ankylosing spondylitis. Notes on the study in general: Eight highly homologous variants formed a TCR beta motif that appeared characteristic of ankylosing spondylitis blood. Researchers report that disease-linked clones proved CD8+ and relatively rare in peripheral blood.

Quantitative 5'-RACE with molecular barcodes generated TCR beta libraries. From the 5' RACE reads, TCRdb called clonotypes with MiXCR, one entry per CDR3 protein. The data hold around 39,000 distinct CDR3 sequences, with about 10% observed a single time. This CDR3 has 16 amino acids. V was shortened by 2 bases and J by 2 bases, with 14 bases between the two germline ends. Germline assignment: CDR1 MNHEY and CDR2 SVGAGI. This clonotype was detected a few times. Its antigen remains unidentified. The source is a male donor with ankylosing spondylitis. The sequenced sample was synovial fluid, either unsorted or a sorted T cell fraction (not recorded which). The chain uses TRBV6-5 and TRBJ2-3; maybe TRBD2 (7 bases). The CDR3 loop reads CASSYRRGAPTDTQYF. CDR3 DNA sequence: TGTGCCAGCAGTTACCGCCGGGGGGCGCCCACAGATACGCAGTATTTT.